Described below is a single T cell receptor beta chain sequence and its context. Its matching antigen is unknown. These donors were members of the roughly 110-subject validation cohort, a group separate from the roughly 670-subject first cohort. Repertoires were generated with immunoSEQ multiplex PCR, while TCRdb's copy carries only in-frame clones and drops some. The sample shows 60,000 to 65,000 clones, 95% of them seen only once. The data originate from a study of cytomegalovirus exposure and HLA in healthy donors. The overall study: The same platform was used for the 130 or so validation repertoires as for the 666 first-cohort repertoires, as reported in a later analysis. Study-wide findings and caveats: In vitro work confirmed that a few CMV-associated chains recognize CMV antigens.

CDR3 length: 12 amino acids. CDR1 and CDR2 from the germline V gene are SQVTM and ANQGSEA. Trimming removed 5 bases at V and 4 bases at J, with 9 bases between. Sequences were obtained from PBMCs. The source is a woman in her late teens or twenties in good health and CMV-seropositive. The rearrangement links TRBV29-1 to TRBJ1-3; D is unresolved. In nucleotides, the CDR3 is TGCAGCGTTCTCCCCCCGGGAAACACCATATATTTT. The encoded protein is CSVLPPGNTIYF.